These 23 T cell receptor beta chains share one sample of origin, sequenced in a study of blood T cell repertoires in COVID-19. Generated by immunoSEQ multiplex PCR, the TCRdb table keeps only in-frame clones and is missing some. The sample holds 320,000 or so clones, over 80% seen once. Sequencing was carried out using PBMCs or T cells enriched from blood (not recorded which). These receptors all come from a young man who had recovered from COVID-19.

The genes are TRBV6-1 and TRBJ1-5; TRBD1 matches 8 bases. The V and J ends lost 3 bases and 6 bases, in that order; junction bases with no gene match: 13. Germline V gene sequence: CDR1 MNHNS, CDR2 SASEGT. CDR3 length: 17 amino acids. CDR3 loop: CASSDQLLDRGGQPQHF. The CDR3 DNA is TGTGCCAGCAGTGACCAACTTCTTGACAGGGGAGGTCAGCCCCAGCATTTT.

The CDR3 DNA is TGCGCCAGCAGGTCGTCAGGGGAGACCCAGTACTTC. This sequence encodes CASRSSGETQYF. The chain combines TRBV5-1 with TRBJ2-5; a possible D gene is TRBD1 (5 bases). CDR3 length: 12 residues. The V and J ends lost 5 bases and 5 bases respectively, with 10 bases between them. The germline gives CDR1 SGHRS, CDR2 YFSETQ. Complete variable domain (other parts from reference TRBV5-1 and TRBJ2-5): KAGVTQTPRYLIKTRGQQVTLSCSPISGHRSVSWYQQTPGQGLQFLFEYFSETQRNKGNFPGRFSGRQFSNSRSEMNVSTLELGDSALYLCASRSSGETQYFGPGTRLLVL.

The chain recombines TRBV25-1 with TRBJ2-3; D not certain. Looked up from germline, CDR1 is MGHDK and CDR2 is SYGVNS. The CDR3 spans 10 residues. The V end lost 4 bases, the J end lost 8 bases, and 4 bases lay between the germline ends. The CDR3 DNA follows: TGTGCCAGCAGTGGACTTACGCAGTATTTT. It is translated as CASSGLTQYF.

The chain joins TRBV18 to TRBJ2-1; 9 positions agree with TRBD1. V lost 2 bases, J lost 7 bases, and 6 bases stayed unmatched. The germline gives CDR1 KGHSH, CDR2 LQKENI. This CDR3 is 15 amino acids long. The CDR3 loop reads CASSPGQGPPNEQFF. The DNA for the CDR3 is TGTGCCAGCTCACCAGGACAGGGGCCCCCGAATGAGCAGTTCTTC. Drawing the rest from reference TRBV18 and TRBJ2-1, the complete variable domain is NAGVMQNPRHLVRRRGQEARLRCSPMKGHSHVYWYRQLPEEGLKFMVYLQKENIIDESGMPKERFSAEFPKEGPSILRIQQVVRGDSAAYFCASSPGQGPPNEQFFGPGTRLTVL.

The chain joins TRBV13 to TRBJ2-7, with TRBD2 identical over 11 bases. Germline-derived CDR1 and CDR2 are PRHDT and FYEKMQ (reference sequence). J was trimmed by 0 bases and V by 2 bases; bases with no gene match: 6. CDR3 length: 17 residues. The CDR3 DNA follows: TGTGCCAGCAGCTTAAGCCCCGGGACTAGCGGCTCCTACGAGCAGTACTTC. Translating gives CASSLSPGTSGSYEQYF.

The genes are TRBV30 and TRBJ1-6, with 9 nucleotides matching TRBD1. Germline CDR1 and CDR2: GTSNPN and SVGIG (reference sequence). The V and J ends lost 7 bases and 8 bases, in that order; junction bases with no gene match: 12. The CDR3 covers 15 residues. CDR3 in DNA: TGTGCCTACGTCCCCGGGACAGGGTTCGATTCACCCCTCCACTTT. Translation: CAYVPGTGFDSPLHF.

The chain recombines TRBV4-2 with TRBJ2-2; 7 positions agree with TRBD2. CDR1 is LGHNA, CDR2 YNFKEQ, per germline. This CDR3 contains 17 residues. V was pared by 3 bases and J by 3 bases, with 10 bases of the junction left unmatched. The CDR3 DNA is TGTGCCAGCAGCCAGGAAGGGCGGGGGAGGTACACCGGGGAGCTGTTTTTT. Residues: CASSQEGRGRYTGELFF.

The chain couples TRBV5-4 to TRBJ1-6; D unclear. The germline CDR1 and CDR2 sequences are SGHNT and YYREEE (reference sequence). V dropped 5 bases and J dropped 5 bases, with 5 bases sitting between them. The CDR3 is made up of 12 amino acids. The CDR3 DNA reads TGTGCCAGCAGAATCGATAATTCACCCCTCCACTTT. Translation: CASRIDNSPLHF. The complete variable domain, with remaining parts taken from reference TRBV5-4 and TRBJ1-6, reads ETGVTQSPTHLIKTRGQQVTLRCSSQSGHNTVSWYQQALGQGPQFIFQYYREEENGRGNFPPRFSGLQFPNYSSELNVNALELDDSALYLCASRIDNSPLHFGNGTRLTVT.

This rearrangement joins TRBV5-6 to TRBJ2-1; TRBD2 agrees at 14 bases. The germline V gene encodes CDR1 SGHDT and CDR2 YYEEEE. The V segment lost 2 bases and the J segment 4 bases; nucleotides outside the gene matches: 11. This CDR3 has 19 amino acids. CDR3 DNA: TGTGCCAGCAGCTTCAGACTAGCGGGGGGGCTGGCCATTTACAATGAGCAGTTCTTC. Amino acids: CASSFRLAGGLAIYNEQFF.

This chain connects TRBV6-5 to TRBJ2-1; D gene ambiguous. The V gene lost 2 bases and the J gene lost 9 bases, with 8 bases spanning the gap. CDR1 and CDR2 (germline): MNHEY, SVGAGI. CDR3 length: 12 residues. The CDR3 here is CASSYLRGEQFF. CDR3 in DNA: TGTGCCAGCAGTTACCTACGTGGTGAGCAGTTCTTC.

This chain connects TRBV7-8 to TRBJ1-5, with 9 bases aligning to TRBD1. Trimming took 7 bases from V and 3 from J; bases not matched to a gene: 10. Germline V gives CDR1 SGHVS, CDR2 FQNEAQ. The CDR3 extends over 16 amino acids. In DNA form, the CDR3 reads TGTGCCAGCAACACTCGACAGGGGGTGAACAATCAGCCCCAGCATTTT. Its translation is CASNTRQGVNNQPQHF. The entire variable domain, with the rest obtained from reference TRBV7-8 and TRBJ1-5, is as follows: GAGVSQSPRYKVAKRGQDVALRCDPISGHVSLFWYQQALGQGPEFLTYFQNEAQLDKSGLPSDRFFAERPEGSVSTLKIQRTQQEDSAVYLCASNTRQGVNNQPQHFGDGTRLSIL.

The chain joins TRBV6-4 to TRBJ2-2; maybe TRBD2 (5 bases). The CDR3 is made up of 14 amino acids. Germline CDR1 is MRHNA and CDR2 is SNTAGT. The V and J ends lost 6 bases and 3 bases respectively, with 11 bases between them. The DNA for the CDR3 is TGTGCCAGCAGACCGGGATCTTACACCGGGGAGCTGTTTTTT. Translating it yields CASRPGSYTGELFF.

The V call is TRBV7-3, the J call TRBJ2-5; 8 nucleotides line up with TRBD2. Germline V gives CDR1 SGHTA, CDR2 FQGTGA. After removal of 1 base from V and 1 base from J, the junction contained 8 bases not matched to a gene. CDR3 length equals 17 residues. The CDR3 here is CASSLNGVAGSQETQYF. In DNA, the CDR3 is TGTGCCAGCAGCTTAAACGGAGTAGCGGGGAGCCAAGAGACCCAGTACTTC.

As DNA, the CDR3 is TGCGCCAGCAGGGGACAGGGTGGTACTGAAGCTTTCTTT. It specifies CASRGQGGTEAFF. J is TRBJ1-1 and V is TRBV10-2; 9 bases fit TRBD1. Germline values: CDR1 WSHSY, CDR2 SAAADI. V trimming: 6 bases; J trimming: 5 bases; junction bases outside the gene matches: 4. This CDR3 is 13 amino acids long.

The chain couples TRBV7-2 to TRBJ2-2, with a possible D match to TRBD1 (6 bases). CDR3 length: 14 amino acids. Trimming took off 9 bases at V and 2 bases at J, with 13 bases between the two ends. The germline V gene encodes CDR1 SGHTA and CDR2 FQGNSA. The CDR3 sequence is CASKGHLNTGELFF. CDR3 nucleotide sequence: TGTGCCAGTAAGGGACACCTAAACACCGGGGAGCTGTTTTTT. Full variable domain (rest looked up from reference TRBV7-2 and TRBJ2-2): GAGVSQSPSNKVTEKGKDVELRCDPISGHTALYWYRQSLGQGLEFLIYFQGNSAPDKSGLPSDRFSAERTGGSVSTLTIQRTQQEDSAVYLCASKGHLNTGELFFGEGSRLTVL.

The chain combines TRBV6-5 with TRBJ1-1; 8 positions match TRBD1. There are 15 residues in the CDR3. Trimming took 6 bases from V and 1 from J; bases not matched to a gene: 7. CDR1 is MNHEY, CDR2 SVGAGI, per germline. The CDR3 bases are TGTGCCAGCAGGGCCGGGACAGGACCGAACACTGAAGCTTTCTTT. Translating it yields CASRAGTGPNTEAFF.

This rearrangement joins TRBV10-3 to TRBJ2-3; 9 nucleotides align to TRBD1. Germline V gene lookup returns CDR1 ENHRY and CDR2 SYGVKD. Trimming took 4 bases from V and 5 from J; bases not matched to a gene: 1. The CDR3 contains 13 residues. CDR3 in amino acids: CAISGQGGDTQYF. The CDR3 region has the DNA TGTGCCATCAGTGGACAGGGGGGAGATACGCAGTATTTT.

The V and J genes are TRBV10-3 and TRBJ2-5, with 9 bases aligning to TRBD1. V lost 0 bases and J lost 4; bases outside the gene matches: 3. The CDR3 has 15 residues. Germline-derived CDR1 and CDR2 are ENHRY and SYGVKD. The CDR3 here is CAISESTGGGETQYF. The CDR3 DNA is TGTGCCATCAGTGAGTCAACAGGGGGCGGAGAGACCCAGTACTTC.

This chain joins TRBV7-9 and TRBJ2-7; D call uncertain. The V end was cut by 5 bases, the J end by 6 bases, with 11 bases between. Germline-derived CDR1 and CDR2 are SEHNR and FQNEAQ (reference sequence). This CDR3 is 12 amino acids long. CDR3 nucleotide sequence: TGTGCCAGCAGCCCGGATGGCGGCGAGCAGTACTTC. Translating gives CASSPDGGEQYF.

The chain recombines TRBV6-1 with TRBJ2-7; 7 nucleotides align to TRBD1. This CDR3 spans 16 amino acids. The ends lost 0 bases at V and 4 bases at J; junction bases unmatched: 9. Germline V gene data show CDR1 as MNHNS and CDR2 as SASEGT. The CDR3 protein is CASSEAQTGSGYEQYF. CDR3 nucleotide sequence: TGTGCCAGCAGTGAAGCCCAGACAGGGAGTGGGTACGAGCAGTACTTC.

This sequence joins TRBV10-1 and TRBJ2-3, with TRBD2 matching over 11 bases. Germline CDR1 is WNHNN and CDR2 is SYGVQD (reference sequence). This CDR3 region has 16 residues. The junction had 4 bases not matched to a gene; V was cut back by 3 bases and J by 2 bases. The CDR3 protein is CASSDSLAGDTDTQYF. In nucleotides, the CDR3 is TGCGCCAGCAGTGACTCACTAGCGGGGGACACAGATACGCAGTATTTT.

This clone was counted a few times. The chain uses TRBV23-1 and TRBJ2-3; TRBD2 matches at 12 bases. TRBV23-1 is an open reading frame, and its role is uncertain. The CDR3 is 20 amino acids. Trimming at V came to 3 bases and at J to 2 bases, leaving 15 bases not matched to a gene. This CDR3 is CASSQGSSGLAGLVTDTQYF. The CDR3 nucleotides read TGCGCCAGCAGTCAGGGGTCGTCCGGACTAGCGGGGTTGGTCACAGATACGCAGTATTTT.

The genes are TRBV15 and TRBJ2-3, with 8 bases lining up with TRBD1. The V gene end was trimmed by 0 bases and the J gene end by 12 bases; junction bases not matched to a gene: 8. The V gene's germline CDR1 is LNHNV and CDR2 YYDKDF (reference sequence). The CDR3 spans 14 residues. In DNA, the CDR3 is TGTGCCACCAGCAGAGATCAGACAGGGGAGGACCAGTATTTT. The encoded protein is CATSRDQTGEDQYF.